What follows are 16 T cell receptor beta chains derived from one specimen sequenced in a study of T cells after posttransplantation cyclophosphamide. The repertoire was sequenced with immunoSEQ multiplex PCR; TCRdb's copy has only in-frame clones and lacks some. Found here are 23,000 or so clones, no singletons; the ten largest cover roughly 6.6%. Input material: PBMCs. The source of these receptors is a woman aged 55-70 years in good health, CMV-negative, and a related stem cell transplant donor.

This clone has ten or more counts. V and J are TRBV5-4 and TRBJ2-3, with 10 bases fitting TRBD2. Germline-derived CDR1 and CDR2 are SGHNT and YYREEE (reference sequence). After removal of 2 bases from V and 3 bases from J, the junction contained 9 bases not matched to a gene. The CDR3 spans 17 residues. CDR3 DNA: TGTGCCAGCAGCTTACGGACTAGCGGTTGGGGTACAGATACGCAGTATTTT. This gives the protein CASSLRTSGWGTDTQYF.

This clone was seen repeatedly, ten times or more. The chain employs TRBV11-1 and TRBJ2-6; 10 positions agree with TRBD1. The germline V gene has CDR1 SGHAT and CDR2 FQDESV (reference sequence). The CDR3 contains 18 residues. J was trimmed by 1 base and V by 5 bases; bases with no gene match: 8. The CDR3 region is CASSHRQGAISGANVLTF. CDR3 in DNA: TGTGCCAGCAGCCACCGACAGGGGGCAATTTCTGGGGCCAACGTCCTGACTTTC.

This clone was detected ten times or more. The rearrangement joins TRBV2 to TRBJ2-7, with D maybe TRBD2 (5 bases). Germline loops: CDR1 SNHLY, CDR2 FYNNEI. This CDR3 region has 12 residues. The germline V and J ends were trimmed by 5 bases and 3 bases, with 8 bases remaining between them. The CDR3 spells CASSPDFYEQYV. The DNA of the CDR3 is TGTGCCAGCAGTCCGGACTTCTACGAGCAGTACGTC.

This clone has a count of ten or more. The CDR3 DNA reads TGTGCCAGCAGCTTTAGCGTATCCTACGAGCAGTACTTC. It is translated as CASSFSVSYEQYF. V and J are TRBV7-9 and TRBJ2-7, with a weak D call TRBD2 (5 bases). The V gene lost 3 bases and the J gene lost 1 base, with 7 bases spanning the gap. This CDR3 is 13 amino acids long. Germline values: CDR1 SEHNR, CDR2 FQNEAQ (reference sequence).

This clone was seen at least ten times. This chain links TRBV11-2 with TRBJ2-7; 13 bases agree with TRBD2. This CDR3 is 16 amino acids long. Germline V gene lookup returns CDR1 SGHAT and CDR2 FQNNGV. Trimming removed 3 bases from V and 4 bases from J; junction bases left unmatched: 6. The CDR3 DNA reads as TGTGCCAGCAGCTTTACAGGGACTAGCGGGAAATACGAGCAGTACTTC. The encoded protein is CASSFTGTSGKYEQYF.

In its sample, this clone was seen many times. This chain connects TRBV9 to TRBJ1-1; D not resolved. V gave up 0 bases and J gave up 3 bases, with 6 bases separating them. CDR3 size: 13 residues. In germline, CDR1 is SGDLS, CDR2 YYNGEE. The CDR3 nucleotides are TGTGCCAGCAGCGTAGGCGGGCACACTGAAGCTTTCTTT. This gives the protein CASSVGGHTEAFF.

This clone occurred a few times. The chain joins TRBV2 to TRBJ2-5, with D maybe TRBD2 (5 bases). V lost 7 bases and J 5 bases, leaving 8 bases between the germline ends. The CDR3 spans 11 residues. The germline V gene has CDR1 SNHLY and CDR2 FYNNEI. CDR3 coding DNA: TGTGCCAGCATGATAGCGGAGACCCAGTACTTC. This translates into CASMIAETQYF. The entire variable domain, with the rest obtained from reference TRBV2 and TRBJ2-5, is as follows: EPEVTQTPSHQVTQMGQEVILRCVPISNHLYFYWYRQILGQKVEFLVSFYNNEISEKSEIFDDQFSVERPDGSNFTLKIRSTKLEDSAMYFCASMIAETQYFGPGTRLLVL.

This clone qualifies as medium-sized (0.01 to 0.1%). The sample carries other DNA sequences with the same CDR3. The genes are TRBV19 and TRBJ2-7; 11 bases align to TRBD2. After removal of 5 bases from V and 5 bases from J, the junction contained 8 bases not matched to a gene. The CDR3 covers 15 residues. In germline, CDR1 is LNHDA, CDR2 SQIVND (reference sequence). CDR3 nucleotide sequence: TGTGCCAGTAGTCGCACTAGCGGGGGCTTTGACGAGCAGTACGTC. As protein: CASSRTSGGFDEQYV.

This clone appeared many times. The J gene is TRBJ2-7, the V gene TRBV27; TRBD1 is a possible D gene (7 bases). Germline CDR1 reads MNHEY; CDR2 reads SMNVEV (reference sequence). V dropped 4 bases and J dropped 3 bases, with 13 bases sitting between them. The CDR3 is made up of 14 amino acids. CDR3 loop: CASSSGQEGYEQYF. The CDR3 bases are TGTGCCAGCAGTTCAGGACAGGAGGGCTACGAGCAGTACTTC.

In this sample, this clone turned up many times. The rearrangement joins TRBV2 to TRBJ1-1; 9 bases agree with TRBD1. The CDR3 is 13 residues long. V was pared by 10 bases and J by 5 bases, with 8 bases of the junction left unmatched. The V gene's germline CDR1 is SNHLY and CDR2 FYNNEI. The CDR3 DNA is TGTGCCACCGGACAGGGGTGGGGAACTGAAGCTTTCTTT. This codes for CATGQGWGTEAFF. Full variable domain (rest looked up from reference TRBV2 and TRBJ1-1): EPEVTQTPSHQVTQMGQEVILRCVPISNHLYFYWYRQILGQKVEFLVSFYNNEISEKSEIFDDQFSVERPDGSNFTLKIRSTKLEDSAMYFCATGQGWGTEAFFGQGTRLTVV.

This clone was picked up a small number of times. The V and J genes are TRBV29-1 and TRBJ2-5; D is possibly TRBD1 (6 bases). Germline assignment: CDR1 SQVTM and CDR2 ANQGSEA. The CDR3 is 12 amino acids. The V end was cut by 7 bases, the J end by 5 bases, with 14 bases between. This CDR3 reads CSAIRGGETQYF. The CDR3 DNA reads TGCAGCGCCATCAGGGGTGGGGAGACCCAGTACTTC. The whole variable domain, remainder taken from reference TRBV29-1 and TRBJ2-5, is SAVISQKPSRDICQRGTSLTIQCQVDSQVTMMFWYRQQPGQSLTLIATANQGSEATYESGFVIDKFPISRPNLTFSTLTVSNMSPEDSSIYLCSAIRGGETQYFGPGTRLLVL.

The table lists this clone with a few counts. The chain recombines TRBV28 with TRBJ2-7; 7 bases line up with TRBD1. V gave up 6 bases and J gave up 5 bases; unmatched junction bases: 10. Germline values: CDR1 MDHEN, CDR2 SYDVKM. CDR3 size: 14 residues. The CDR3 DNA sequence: TGTGCCAGCAGCCTCGGGACAGCCCCAAACGAGCAGTACTTC. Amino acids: CASSLGTAPNEQYF. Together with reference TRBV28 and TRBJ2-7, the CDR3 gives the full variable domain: DVKVTQSSRYLVKRTGEKVFLECVQDMDHENMFWYRQDPGLGLRLIYFSYDVKMKEKGDIPEGYSVSREKKERFSLILESASTNQTSMYLCASSLGTAPNEQYFGPGTRLTVT.

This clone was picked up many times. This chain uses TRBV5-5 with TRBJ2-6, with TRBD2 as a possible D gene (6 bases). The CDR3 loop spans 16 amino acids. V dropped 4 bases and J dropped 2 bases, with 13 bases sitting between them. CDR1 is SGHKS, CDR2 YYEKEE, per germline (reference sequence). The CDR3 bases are TGTGCCAGCAGCCCGACCGGAGGGACTGGGGCCAACGTCCTGACTTTC. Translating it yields CASSPTGGTGANVLTF. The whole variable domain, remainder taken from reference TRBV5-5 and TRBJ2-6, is DAGVTQSPTHLIKTRGQQVTLRCSPISGHKSVSWYQQVLGQGPQFIFQYYEKEERGRGNFPDRFSARQFPNYSSELNVNALLLGDSALYLCASSPTGGTGANVLTFGAGSRLTVL.

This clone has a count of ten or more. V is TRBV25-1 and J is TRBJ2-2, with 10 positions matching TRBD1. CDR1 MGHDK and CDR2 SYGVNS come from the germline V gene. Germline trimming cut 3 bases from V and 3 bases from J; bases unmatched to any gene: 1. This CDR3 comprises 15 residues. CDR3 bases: TGTGCCAGCAGTGAGGGGACAGGGGACACCGGGGAGCTGTTTTTT. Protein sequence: CASSEGTGDTGELFF.

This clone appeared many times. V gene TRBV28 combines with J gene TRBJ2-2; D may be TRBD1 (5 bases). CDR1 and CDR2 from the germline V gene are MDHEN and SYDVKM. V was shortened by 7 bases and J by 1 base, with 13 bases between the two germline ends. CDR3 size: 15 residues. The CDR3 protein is CASKVAGQNTGELFF. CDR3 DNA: TGTGCCAGCAAGGTGGCAGGGCAGAACACCGGGGAGCTGTTTTTT.

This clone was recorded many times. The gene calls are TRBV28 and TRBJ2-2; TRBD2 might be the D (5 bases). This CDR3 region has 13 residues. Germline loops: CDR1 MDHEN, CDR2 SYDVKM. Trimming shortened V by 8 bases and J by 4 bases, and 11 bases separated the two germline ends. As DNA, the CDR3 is TGTGCCAGCGAGGGCAGACCCACCGGGGAGCTGTTTTTT. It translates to CASEGRPTGELFF.